The source of this T cell receptor beta chain is a study of shared clonotypes between healthy human individuals. The study, taken as a whole, reports: Rarefaction curves obtained for sorted subsets showed sequencing incomplete despite large depth. Clonotype sharing across donors was expected to vary with sequencing depth. It was the non-shared clonotypes that had lower generation probabilities than clonotypes shared by all four donors.

The sorted-subset replicate PCRs were given 150 to 250 ng DNA, which is about 30,000 T cell genomes. The table came from immunoSEQ multiplex PCR; TCRdb's copy has only in-frame clones and leaves some out. This repertoire shows about 2,100,000 clones, about 92% found once; its top ten account for around 1.7%. As to this clone: Its antigen is unidentified.

Only CD45RO-negative cells positively selected for CCR7 counted as naive CD8 cells, so terminally differentiated effector memory CD45RA+ cells were excluded. J lost 0 bases, V lost 10 bases, and 8 bases had no gene match. From germline, CDR1 is MNHNS and CDR2 SASEGT. There are 14 residues in the CDR3. The sample taken for sequencing was naive CD8+ T cells from PBMCs. V is TRBV6-1 and J is TRBJ2-7; 8 bases map to TRBD2. The clonotype comes from a man younger than 35 in good health. Some clones in this sample may be carry-over from other donors' samples. CDR3 DNA sequence: TGTGCCATTTCTTTTAGCGGGACCTCCTACGAGCAGTACTTC. It encodes CAISFSGTSYEQYF.